The 14 T cell receptor beta chains listed next were all sequenced from one sample in a study of T cell repertoires in cytomegalovirus infection. TCRdb re-analysed the reads in MiXCR, keeping a single row per CDR3 protein. The table includes about 600,000 distinct CDR3 sequences, around 24% detected once. The specimen was CD8+ T cells from PBMCs. The origin of the receptors is a human donor in good health (CMV status not recorded). Some clones in this sample may be carry-over from other donors' samples.

V and J are TRBV19 and TRBJ1-1; 7 bases are a match to TRBD1. The CDR3 sequence is 14 residues long. The germline V gene has CDR1 LNHDA and CDR2 SQIVND (reference sequence). The junction had 6 bases not matched to a gene; V was cut back by 4 bases and J by 4 bases. CDR3 region: CASSTRQGGTEAFF. The CDR3 DNA reads TGTGCCAGTAGTACCCGACAGGGAGGCACTGAAGCTTTCTTT.

The chain is built from TRBV12-3 or TRBV12-4 and TRBJ2-1; D uncertain. The V end lost 2 bases, the J end lost 7 bases, and 18 bases lay between the germline ends. This CDR3 contains 16 residues. The CDR3 spells CASSLQAVVMRNEQFF. In nucleotides, the CDR3 is TGTGCCAGCAGTTTACAGGCGGTCGTGATGAGGAATGAGCAGTTCTTC.

Comments on this clonotype: This may come from a read error, since a much larger clone is one base off. The chain recombines TRBV12-3 or TRBV12-4 with TRBJ1-1; D unresolved. This CDR3 comprises 12 residues. The CDR3 region is CANSLLDTEAFF. CDR3 sequence (DNA): TGTGCCAACAGTTTGTTGGATACTGAAGCTTTCTTT.

This sequence joins TRBV4-3 and TRBJ1-2; D is undetermined. The V gene's germline CDR1 is LGHNA and CDR2 YSLEER. The CDR3 contains 15 residues. Trimming removed 2 bases at V and 7 bases at J, with 17 bases between. CDR3 sequence (DNA): TGCGCCAGCAGCCAACTCCTCCACCTGGAGGGTGGCTACACCTTC. It yields the protein CASSQLLHLEGGYTF.

This chain connects TRBV20-1 to TRBJ2-6; D remains unclear. Looked up from germline, CDR1 is DFQATT and CDR2 is SNEGSKA (reference sequence). V dropped 0 bases and J dropped 4 bases, with 13 bases sitting between them. The CDR3 contains 16 residues. The CDR3 sequence is CSARDRNNTGANVLTF. The CDR3 DNA sequence: TGCAGTGCTAGAGATCGGAACAATACCGGGGCCAACGTCCTGACTTTC.

The chain uses TRBV9 and TRBJ2-2; TRBD2 agrees at 9 bases. Trimming cost V 2 bases and J 3 bases; bases outside gene matches: 17. The germline gives CDR1 SGDLS, CDR2 YYNGEE. This CDR3 has 20 amino acids. The CDR3 here is CASSVRTDASGVIHTGELFF. DNA of the CDR3: TGTGCCAGCAGCGTGCGGACCGATGCTAGCGGGGTGATTCACACCGGGGAGCTGTTTTTT.

In nucleotides, the CDR3 is TGTGCCAGCAGCTTAGCCGCGGGGGGCGGCACTGAAGCTTTCTTT. This gives the protein CASSLAAGGGTEAFF. The chain carries TRBV7-6 and TRBJ1-1, with TRBD1 as a possible D gene (6 bases). The CDR3 contains 15 residues. Germline-derived CDR1 and CDR2 are SGHVS and FNYEAQ. Trimming removed 0 bases at V and 4 bases at J, with 12 bases between.

The chain is built from TRBV7-9 and TRBJ1-1; tentative D call: TRBD1 (5 bases). V was trimmed by 1 base and J by 8 bases, leaving 8 bases between them. This CDR3 spans 12 amino acids. Germline CDR1 and CDR2: SEHNR and FQNEAQ (reference sequence). DNA for the CDR3: TGTGCCAGCAGCTTAGGACAGCGAGAAGCTTTCTTT. Amino acid sequence: CASSLGQREAFF.

The V and J genes are TRBV2 and TRBJ2-7, with no clear D. The V end lost 8 bases, the J end lost 5 bases, and 13 bases lay between the germline ends. The length of the CDR3 is 12 residues. Germline loops: CDR1 SNHLY, CDR2 FYNNEI. CDR3 protein: CASHGRFDEQYF. The CDR3 region has the DNA TGTGCCAGCCACGGACGGTTCGACGAGCAGTACTTC.

This chain uses TRBV4-2 with TRBJ2-1; a weak D match, TRBD2 (7 bases). Germline CDR1 reads LGHNA; CDR2 reads YNFKEQ. Trimming removed 0 bases at V and 9 bases at J, with 18 bases between. The CDR3 is 16 amino acids. CDR3 residues: CASSQERGGGRSEQFF. The DNA of the CDR3 is TGTGCCAGCAGCCAAGAAAGAGGGGGGGGCCGGAGTGAGCAGTTCTTC.

This clonotype was seen ten or more times. The chain combines TRBV7-9 with TRBJ2-1; D is perhaps TRBD2 (6 bases). V dropped 3 bases and J dropped 5 bases, with 20 bases sitting between them. Germline assignment: CDR1 SEHNR and CDR2 FQNEAQ (reference sequence). This CDR3 is built from 17 residues. CDR3 in amino acids: CASSFPHAGLSNNEQFF. The CDR3 coding sequence is TGTGCCAGCAGCTTCCCCCACGCGGGGCTATCAAACAATGAGCAGTTCTTC.

A few counts support this clonotype. The chain carries TRBV12-3 or TRBV12-4 and TRBJ1-1; 7 bases line up with TRBD1. The V and J ends lost 6 bases and 2 bases, in that order; junction bases with no gene match: 9. CDR3 length: 15 residues. CDR3 DNA: TGTGCCAGCAGGGCCCCCGGGACAGTAAACACTGAAGCTTTCTTT. Translating it yields CASRAPGTVNTEAFF.

The rearrangement joins TRBV20-1 to TRBJ2-1; 11 nucleotides agree with TRBD1. Trimming cost V 7 bases and J 2 bases; bases outside gene matches: 10. This CDR3 comprises 16 residues. Germline CDR1 reads DFQATT; CDR2 reads SNEGSKA (reference sequence). This CDR3 is CSVRAPGQGAYNEQFF. Here the CDR3 DNA reads TGCAGTGTTCGTGCTCCGGGACAGGGGGCCTACAATGAGCAGTTCTTC.

Note on this clonotype: The conserved phenylalanine or tryptophan is not found at the CDR3 terminus, so this likely reflects a read error. The genes are TRBV28 and TRBJ1-2; D remains unclear. Germline CDR1 reads MDHEN; CDR2 reads SYDVKM. Trimming removed 2 bases at V and 1 base at J, with 5 bases between. CDR3 length: 13 residues. This CDR3 is CASSLQSNYGYTS. CDR3 DNA: TGTGCCAGCAGTTTACAGAGTAACTATGGCTACACCTCC.